These 19 T cell receptor beta chains were all obtained from the same sample, sequenced in a study of T cell responses to AZD1222 COVID-19 vaccine. This table comes from immunoSEQ multiplex PCR, and its TCRdb copy is limited to in-frame clones, with some not included. The data hold approximately 94,000 clones, with around nine tenths observed a single time. Material: peripheral blood, obtained on day 0 of AZD1222 vaccination. The receptor set was obtained from an adult in good health.

The V gene is TRBV5-8, the J gene TRBJ1-4, with D perhaps matching TRBD1 (6 bases). In germline, CDR1 is SGHTS, CDR2 YDEGEE. CDR3 length equals 16 residues. V lost 0 bases to trimming and J lost 7 bases, with 16 bases between them. The CDR3 sequence is CASSLEGRGGVEKLFF. CDR3 in DNA: TGTGCCAGCAGCTTGGAGGGCAGGGGAGGTGTTGAAAAACTGTTTTTT.

The chain couples TRBV5-1 to TRBJ2-5; 7 bases align to TRBD2. J gave up 5 bases and V 3 bases, and 4 bases lay outside the gene matches. The CDR3 is 13 amino acids. CDR1 SGHRS and CDR2 YFSETQ come from the germline V gene. DNA of the CDR3: TGCGCCAGCAGCTCCGCCGGGGGGGAGACCCAGTACTTC. Protein: CASSSAGGETQYF.

This chain connects TRBV6-2 or TRBV6-3 to TRBJ2-5, with D perhaps TRBD2 (5 bases). The germline CDR1 and CDR2 sequences are MNHEY and SVGEGT. The CDR3 sequence is 14 residues long. Trimming removed 0 bases from V and 9 bases from J, with 14 bases in between. This CDR3 is CASSYSEAAWAQYF. CDR3 coding DNA: TGTGCCAGCAGTTACTCGGAGGCCGCCTGGGCCCAGTACTTC.

This chain connects TRBV28 to TRBJ2-1; possibly TRBD2 for D (6 bases). The CDR3 sequence is 15 residues long. Germline CDR1 and CDR2: MDHEN and SYDVKM. The V and J ends lost 7 bases and 2 bases respectively, with 15 bases between them. The CDR3 DNA is TGTGCCAGCACCCCTGGGCGGGGAACCTACAATGAGCAGTTCTTC. Translating it yields CASTPGRGTYNEQFF. The complete variable domain, with remaining parts taken from reference TRBV28 and TRBJ2-1, reads DVKVTQSSRYLVKRTGEKVFLECVQDMDHENMFWYRQDPGLGLRLIYFSYDVKMKEKGDIPEGYSVSREKKERFSLILESASTNQTSMYLCASTPGRGTYNEQFFGPGTRLTVL.

V and J are TRBV3-1 (or the pseudogene TRBV3-2) and TRBJ2-7; D not certain. CDR1 is LGHDT, CDR2 YNNKEL, per germline (reference sequence). V lost 3 bases and J lost 2, with 11 bases in between. The CDR3 has 14 residues. CDR3 nucleotide sequence: TGTGCCAGCAGCCAGGGCAACTCCGCCTACGAGCAGTACTTC. This sequence encodes CASSQGNSAYEQYF.

The rearrangement uses TRBV6-1 and TRBJ2-2; D is tentatively TRBD1 or TRBD2 (5 bases each). The V and J ends lost 4 bases and 0 bases respectively, with 18 bases between them. Germline CDR1 and CDR2: MNHNS and SASEGT. CDR3 length: 18 amino acids. The CDR3 reads CASSAPSDGTANTGELFF. Here the CDR3 DNA reads TGTGCCAGCAGTGCCCCTTCGGACGGGACCGCGAACACCGGGGAGCTGTTTTTT.

The V gene is TRBV3-1 (or the pseudogene TRBV3-2), the J gene TRBJ1-4; D is ambiguous. Trimming stripped 2 bases from V and 3 bases from J, with 10 bases between. The CDR3 loop spans 15 amino acids. Germline CDR1 LGHDT, CDR2 YNNKEL (reference sequence). The CDR3 reads CASSQRNSANEKLFF. The CDR3 nucleotides read TGTGCCAGCAGCCAACGGAACAGTGCTAATGAAAAACTGTTTTTT.

This clone was seen once. V is TRBV25-1 and J is TRBJ1-1; tentatively, D is TRBD1 (5 bases). V was trimmed by 8 bases and J by 6 bases, leaving 13 bases between them. Per germline, CDR1 MGHDK and CDR2 SYGVNS. The CDR3 has 12 amino acids. As DNA, the CDR3 is TGTGCCAGCGCTGGGGGGGTCTCTGAAGCTTTCTTT. Protein product: CASAGGVSEAFF.

V is TRBV9 and J is TRBJ2-1; 7 positions match TRBD1. This CDR3 is built from 16 residues. CDR1 and CDR2 from the germline V gene are SGDLS and YYNGEE. J was trimmed by 7 bases and V by 4 bases; bases with no gene match: 14. The CDR3 DNA follows: TGTGCCAGCAGCTCACCAACAGGGGCTACGGGTAATGAGCAGTTCTTC. Residues: CASSSPTGATGNEQFF.

This clone was seen a few times. The chain joins TRBV5-4 to TRBJ1-1; D may be TRBD1 (6 bases). Germline V CDR1 and CDR2: SGHNT, YYREEE (reference sequence). V shed 2 bases and J shed 1 base, with 9 bases lying between them. This CDR3 has 14 amino acids. CDR3 amino acids: CASSFGQRNTEAFF. In DNA, the CDR3 is TGTGCCAGCAGCTTTGGACAGCGGAACACTGAAGCTTTCTTT.

The rearrangement uses TRBV18 and TRBJ2-1; TRBD2 aligns across 11 bases. Germline CDR1 and CDR2: KGHSH and LQKENI. With V trimmed by 3 bases and J by 0 bases, 4 bases remained unmatched. CDR3 length equals 17 residues. CDR3 sequence (DNA): TGTGCCAGCTCACCCCAACTAGCGGGGGCCTCCTACAATGAGCAGTTCTTC. It specifies CASSPQLAGASYNEQFF.

The chain couples TRBV14 to TRBJ1-2, with D perhaps matching TRBD1 (5 bases). V was shortened by 3 bases and J by 6 bases, with 14 bases between the two germline ends. CDR3 length equals 14 residues. CDR1 and CDR2 from the germline V gene are SGHDN and FVKESK. This CDR3 reads CASSQSVGVDGYTF. The CDR3 DNA reads as TGTGCCAGCAGCCAGTCGGTAGGGGTGGATGGCTACACCTTC.

The chain links TRBV7-7 to TRBJ1-6; D unresolved. V dropped 3 bases and J dropped 8 bases, with 8 bases sitting between them. This CDR3 comprises 13 residues. Looked up from germline, CDR1 is SSHAT and CDR2 is FNYEAQ (reference sequence). CDR3 nucleotide sequence: TGTGCCAGCAGCTTGGTGACCGATTCACCCCTCCACTTT. Encoded protein: CASSLVTDSPLHF.

V usage is TRBV3-1 (or the pseudogene TRBV3-2) and J usage is TRBJ1-5; tentative D call: TRBD1 (6 bases). Germline values: CDR1 LGHDT, CDR2 YNNKEL (reference sequence). CDR3 size: 15 residues. Trimming cost V 4 bases and J 7 bases, with 17 bases left between them. CDR3 amino acids: CASSPTSTGGQPQHF. CDR3 sequence (DNA): TGTGCCAGCAGCCCCACTTCCACCGGGGGCCAGCCCCAGCATTTT.

V and J are TRBV7-8 and TRBJ2-6, with no clear D. V was cut by 3 bases and J by 1 base, with 4 bases left in between. CDR3 length equals 14 residues. Germline-derived CDR1 and CDR2 are SGHVS and FQNEAQ. CDR3 sequence reads: CASSLRSGANVLTF. CDR3 in DNA: TGTGCCAGCAGCTTGAGGTCTGGGGCCAACGTCCTGACTTTC.

V usage is TRBV9 and J usage is TRBJ2-1; 9 bases line up with TRBD1. CDR3 length: 15 amino acids. Looked up from germline, CDR1 is SGDLS and CDR2 is YYNGEE. J was trimmed by 3 bases and V by 3 bases; bases with no gene match: 4. In nucleotides, the CDR3 is TGTGCCAGCAGCGCGGACAGGGGCGGCTACAATGAGCAGTTCTTC. It is translated as CASSADRGGYNEQFF. The full variable domain, its missing parts supplied by reference TRBV9 and TRBJ2-1, is DSGVTQTPKHLITATGQRVTLRCSPRSGDLSVYWYQQSLDQGLQFLIQYYNGEERAKGNILERFSAQQFPDLHSELNLSSLELGDSALYFCASSADRGGYNEQFFGPGTRLTVL.

The CDR3 region is CAWSVQSATEAFF. Here the CDR3 DNA reads TGTGCCTGGAGTGTACAGTCGGCCACTGAAGCTTTCTTT. The rearrangement joins TRBV30 to TRBJ1-1, with D unresolved. Germline CDR1 is GTSNPN and CDR2 is SVGIG (reference sequence). Trimming shortened V by 0 bases and J by 4 bases, and 9 bases separated the two germline ends. The CDR3 totals 13 residues.

This clone appeared once. The J gene is TRBJ1-1, the V gene TRBV3-1 (or the pseudogene TRBV3-2), with a possible D match to TRBD1 (5 bases). In germline, CDR1 is LGHDT, CDR2 YNNKEL (reference sequence). This CDR3 is 16 amino acids long. Between the trimmed V and J ends, which lost 2 bases and 5 bases, there was a span of 18 bases. CDR3 sequence reads: CASSQSVGVLGTEAFF. In DNA, the CDR3 is TGTGCCAGCAGCCAAAGTGTGGGGGTACTTGGGACTGAAGCTTTCTTT.

This clone was picked up one time. The rearrangement joins TRBV6-5 to TRBJ2-7; TRBD2 aligns across 11 bases. J gave up 3 bases and V 8 bases, and 6 bases lay outside the gene matches. Germline assignment: CDR1 MNHEY and CDR2 SVGAGI. The CDR3 spans 14 residues. CDR3 sequence (DNA): TGTGCCAGCCTCTCTAGCGGGAGGCTCTACGAGCAGTACTTC. It is translated as CASLSSGRLYEQYF.